Listed here are 27 T cell receptor beta chains from one sample, sequenced in a study of T cells in Graves' hyperthyroidism and ophthalmopathy. RNA transcripts served as the template for amplifying TCR beta CDR3 regions. In the first-round RT-PCR of the TCR CDR3, the HTBI primer set was used. Each CDR3 protein gets one entry after TCRdb re-called the multiplex PCR reads with MiXCR. The table records 600,000 or so distinct CDR3 sequences, approximately 15% of them present only once. Material: blood. The receptors derive from a woman aged 45 to 65 with Graves' ophthalmopathy.

In this sample, this clonotype turned up many times. The chain has TRBV20-1 and TRBJ2-3, with TRBD1 identical over 7 bases. Germline-derived CDR1 and CDR2 are DFQATT and SNEGSKA (reference sequence). There are 17 residues in the CDR3. V was pared by 3 bases and J by 2 bases, with 14 bases of the junction left unmatched. The DNA of the CDR3 is TGCAGTGCTAGGTCGGCTCCGGGACAGAAAATCACAGATACGCAGTATTTT. Translating it yields CSARSAPGQKITDTQYF.

This clonotype was recorded at least ten times. V usage is TRBV20-1 and J usage is TRBJ2-7; 11 nucleotides agree with TRBD2. Germline CDR1 DFQATT, CDR2 SNEGSKA (reference sequence). Trimming at V came to 1 base and at J to 4 bases, leaving 6 bases not matched to a gene. There are 15 residues in the CDR3. The CDR3 nucleotides read TGCAGTGCTAGAGGGGCGACTAGCGGGAAATACGAGCAGTACTTC. It is translated as CSARGATSGKYEQYF.

This clonotype was counted a few times. This chain joins TRBV20-1 and TRBJ1-5; D is possibly TRBD1 (5 bases). This CDR3 is 14 amino acids long. In germline, CDR1 is DFQATT, CDR2 SNEGSKA (reference sequence). Trimming took 4 bases from V and 3 from J, leaving 13 bases between them. The CDR3 DNA reads as TGCAGTGCTACGACAGCTGAATTCAATCAGCCCCAGCATTTT. It encodes CSATTAEFNQPQHF.

In this sample, this clonotype turned up many times. The rearrangement joins TRBV7-9 to TRBJ1-1; tentatively, D is TRBD1 (5 bases). CDR3 size: 14 residues. Germline loops: CDR1 SEHNR, CDR2 FQNEAQ (reference sequence). The V gene lost 6 bases and the J gene lost 1 base, with 12 bases spanning the gap. CDR3 coding DNA: TGTGCCAGCAGTTGGGTCGGGGGGAACACTGAAGCTTTCTTT. Protein sequence: CASSWVGGNTEAFF.

This clonotype was seen more than once but under ten times. The chain couples TRBV27 to TRBJ2-2, with a weak D call TRBD1 (6 bases). The CDR3 totals 16 residues. Germline-derived CDR1 and CDR2 are MNHEY and SMNVEV (reference sequence). With 2 bases removed from V and 2 bases from J, the gap between germline ends came to 12 bases. The CDR3 protein is CASSLGTKLNTGELFF. CDR3 sequence (DNA): TGTGCCAGCAGTTTAGGGACAAAACTTAACACCGGGGAGCTGTTTTTT.

This clonotype came up once. The junction departs from the called germline gene at one end, perhaps through a read error. CDR3 coding DNA: TGTGCCTGCAGAGCGGGAGGGTACCACTCCTACGAGCAGTACTTC. This translates into CACRAGGYHSYEQYF. The rearrangement links TRBV28 to TRBJ2-7; 10 nucleotides agree with TRBD2. This CDR3 is 15 amino acids long. Germline loops: CDR1 MDHEN, CDR2 SYDVKM.

This chain joins TRBV6-1 and TRBJ1-5, with 8 nucleotides matching TRBD1. The V gene's germline CDR1 is MNHNS and CDR2 SASEGT. V was clipped by 7 bases and J by 2 bases; unmatched bases: 13. The CDR3 is 17 amino acids. The CDR3 loop is CASMPSSGTGGNQPQHF. The CDR3 region has the DNA TGTGCCAGCATGCCATCCTCTGGGACAGGAGGCAATCAGCCCCAGCATTTT.

This clonotype was counted between two and nine times. The chain is built from TRBV29-1 and TRBJ2-2; 14 bases agree with TRBD2. This CDR3 is 15 amino acids long. Germline V gene lookup returns CDR1 SQVTM and CDR2 ANQGSEA. With V trimmed by 3 bases and J by 8 bases, 5 bases remained unmatched. The DNA of the CDR3 is TGCAGCGTTGACGGACTAGCGGGAGGAGTAGGGGAGCTGTTTTTT. This encodes CSVDGLAGGVGELFF.

The table lists this clonotype with many counts. J is TRBJ1-3 and V is TRBV5-1; no clear D gene. CDR3 length: 15 amino acids. Germline CDR1 and CDR2: SGHRS and YFSETQ. The V and J ends lost 0 bases and 0 bases respectively, with 7 bases between them. The CDR3 protein is CASSLEGRSGNTIYF. The CDR3 coding sequence is TGCGCCAGCAGCTTGGAAGGGCGCTCTGGAAACACCATATATTTT.

This clonotype occurred a few times. This sequence joins TRBV28 and TRBJ2-1; D unclear. V was shortened by 5 bases and J by 9 bases, with 8 bases between the two germline ends. Germline CDR1 MDHEN, CDR2 SYDVKM. The CDR3 consists of 11 residues. The DNA for the CDR3 is TGTGCCAGCAGTCCCACCTTTGAGCAGTTCTTC. It translates to CASSPTFEQFF.

The CDR3 DNA reads as TGTGCCAGCTCACCAATTGAGGACACTGAAGCTTTCTTT. Its translation: CASSPIEDTEAFF. This rearrangement joins TRBV18 to TRBJ1-1; D gene ambiguous. Per germline, CDR1 KGHSH and CDR2 LQKENI. The CDR3 consists of 13 residues. V gave up 2 bases and J gave up 3 bases, with 7 bases separating them.

This clonotype was recorded at least ten times. This chain joins TRBV28 and TRBJ2-5; 12 positions match TRBD2. J gave up 1 base and V 7 bases, and 4 bases lay outside the gene matches. Germline V gene data show CDR1 as MDHEN and CDR2 as SYDVKM. The CDR3 is made up of 15 amino acids. The CDR3 sequence is CASKLAGGGQETQYF. The DNA for the CDR3 is TGTGCCAGCAAACTAGCGGGAGGAGGCCAAGAGACCCAGTACTTC.

This clonotype was seen repeatedly, ten times or more. V usage is TRBV11-3 and J usage is TRBJ2-7; 11 bases fit TRBD2. Germline lookup yields CDR1 SGHNT and CDR2 YENEEA. The V and J ends lost 8 bases and 2 bases, in that order; junction bases with no gene match: 2. CDR3 length: 13 residues. CDR3 amino acids: CASGTSGTYEQYF. CDR3 nucleotide sequence: TGTGCCAGCGGGACTAGCGGAACCTACGAGCAGTACTTC.

The table lists this clonotype with many counts. DNA for the CDR3: TGTGCCTGTACTCAGGTGACGAACACTGAAGCTTTCTTT. It translates to CACTQVTNTEAFF. The gene calls are TRBV30 and TRBJ1-1; no firm D call. Per germline, CDR1 GTSNPN and CDR2 SVGIG (reference sequence). The ends were cut back, 6 bases at V and 1 base at J, with 12 bases in the middle. The CDR3 consists of 13 residues.

V gene TRBV7-9 combines with J gene TRBJ1-4; TRBD1 might be the D (6 bases). Deletions cut 4 bases from V and 8 bases from J, with 14 bases between. Germline CDR1 is SEHNR and CDR2 is FQNEAQ (reference sequence). There are 14 residues in the CDR3. The CDR3 nucleotides are TGTGCCAGCAGCTCCTACAGGGATGAGGAAAAACTGTTTTTT. This sequence encodes CASSSYRDEEKLFF.

This clonotype showed up many times. The genes are TRBV20-1 and TRBJ2-1; no definite D call. CDR1 is DFQATT and CDR2 is SNEGSKA in the germline V gene (reference sequence). The CDR3 is made up of 14 amino acids. V lost 2 bases and J 5 bases, leaving 13 bases between the germline ends. The CDR3 DNA reads as TGCAGTGCTAGAAAGATAGCTACGAACAATGAGCAGTTCTTC. It yields the protein CSARKIATNNEQFF.

This clonotype was recorded at least ten times. This rearrangement joins TRBV7-9 to TRBJ1-1, with no clear D. CDR1 is SEHNR and CDR2 is FQNEAQ in the germline V gene (reference sequence). V lost 6 bases, J lost 1 base, and 12 bases lay in between. This CDR3 spans 14 amino acids. For the CDR3, the DNA is TGTGCCAGCAGTGGAAGGAGGGAGAACACTGAAGCTTTCTTT. Protein sequence: CASSGRRENTEAFF.

The sample holds many counts of this clonotype. The chain employs TRBV5-1 and TRBJ2-1, with TRBD2 matching over 9 bases. V lost 4 bases and J lost 2; bases outside the gene matches: 4. CDR1 and CDR2 (germline): SGHRS, YFSETQ. This CDR3 has 15 amino acids. The CDR3 DNA is TGCGCCAGCAGCCTAATAGCGGGAGCCTACAATGAGCAGTTCTTC. Amino acids: CASSLIAGAYNEQFF. The whole variable domain, remainder taken from reference TRBV5-1 and TRBJ2-1, is KAGVTQTPRYLIKTRGQQVTLSCSPISGHRSVSWYQQTPGQGLQFLFEYFSETQRNKGNFPGRFSGRQFSNSRSEMNVSTLELGDSALYLCASSLIAGAYNEQFFGPGTRLTVL.

This clonotype has at least ten counts. This chain joins TRBV6-1 and TRBJ2-3; D might be TRBD2 (6 bases). Germline CDR1 reads MNHNS; CDR2 reads SASEGT. V lost 5 bases, J lost 6 bases, and 15 bases lay in between. The CDR3 has 14 amino acids. CDR3 in amino acids: CASSYWRDRDTQYF. The DNA for the CDR3 is TGTGCCAGCAGTTACTGGCGGGATCGGGATACGCAGTATTTT.

This clonotype occurred a few times. This rearrangement joins TRBV4-3 to TRBJ1-2; D gene unclear. There are 13 residues in the CDR3. CDR1 and CDR2 from the germline V gene are LGHNA and YSLEER. Trimming shortened V by 3 bases and J by 4 bases, and 9 bases separated the two germline ends. In nucleotides, the CDR3 is TGCGCCAGCAGCCAGACTGGGGTCTATGGCTACACCTTC. This codes for CASSQTGVYGYTF.

The chain uses TRBV7-8 and TRBJ2-3, with D possibly TRBD1 on 6 matching bases. The CDR3 covers 16 residues. The germline V gene has CDR1 SGHVS and CDR2 FQNEAQ. V gave up 1 base and J gave up 2 bases, with 13 bases separating them. CDR3 DNA sequence: TGTGCCAGCAGCTTAGACCAACAGGGAACCACAGATACGCAGTATTTT. It translates to CASSLDQQGTTDTQYF.

This clonotype was counted a few times. The chain joins TRBV4-2 to TRBJ1-1; no firm D call. Germline V gene lookup returns CDR1 LGHNA and CDR2 YNFKEQ. Trimming took off 5 bases at V and 3 bases at J, with 13 bases between the two ends. This CDR3 has 14 residues. The DNA of the CDR3 is TGTGCCAGCAGCGAATTGGGCGGGGACACTGAAGCTTTCTTT. Amino acids: CASSELGGDTEAFF.

The table lists this clonotype with many counts. The chain uses TRBV6-2 or TRBV6-3 and TRBJ2-5; TRBD2 matches at 8 bases. CDR1 MNHEY and CDR2 SVGEGT come from the germline V gene. V was pared by 8 bases and J by 9 bases, with 8 bases of the junction left unmatched. The CDR3 loop spans 12 amino acids. The CDR3 coding sequence is TGTGCCAGCTACAGCGGGAGAATGGCCCAGTACTTC. Translation: CASYSGRMAQYF.

This clonotype occurred a few times. The chain combines TRBV4-2 with TRBJ2-7; D is undetermined. Germline CDR1 reads LGHNA; CDR2 reads YNFKEQ. V lost 1 base and J lost 4, with 11 bases in between. The CDR3 is 14 residues long. The CDR3, as DNA: TGTGCCAGCAGCCAAGTTTCACTACCTTACGAGCAGTACTTC. Its protein is CASSQVSLPYEQYF.

This clonotype was detected ten times or more. The CDR3 sequence is CASNPSGDRGFQPQHF. CDR3 coding DNA: TGTGCCAGCAACCCCTCGGGGGACAGGGGGTTTCAGCCCCAGCATTTT. This chain joins TRBV27 and TRBJ1-5, with 11 bases matching TRBD1. CDR1 is MNHEY and CDR2 is SMNVEV in the germline V gene (reference sequence). V lost 7 bases and J lost 6; bases outside the gene matches: 11. The CDR3 extends over 16 amino acids.

In its sample, this clonotype was seen many times. The CDR3 reads CASSFTPGGNNQPQHF. CDR3 bases: TGTGCCAGCAGTTTCACCCCGGGGGGTAACAATCAGCCCCAGCATTTT. The J gene is TRBJ1-5, the V gene TRBV12-3 or TRBV12-4, with D possibly being TRBD1 (5 bases). With 3 bases removed from V and 3 bases from J, the gap between germline ends came to 15 bases. CDR3 size: 16 residues.

This clonotype was seen a few times. The rearrangement links TRBV6-2 or TRBV6-3 to TRBJ2-7; 10 nucleotides agree with TRBD1. The CDR3 runs 13 residues. V was pared by 8 bases and J by 3 bases, with 4 bases of the junction left unmatched. The germline gives CDR1 MNHEY, CDR2 SVGEGT. DNA of the CDR3: TGTGCCAGCCACCGGACAGGGGGCTACGAGCAGTACTTC. It is translated as CASHRTGGYEQYF.